One and the same sample provided the 22 T cell receptor beta chains below, sequenced in a study of regulatory T cells in long-lasting Graves disease. Time point described: newly diagnosed GD, antithyroid drugs for less than 3 months. Preparation of the TCR library used RNA extracted from PBMCs. Through Arm-PCR of CDR3 regions and iRepertoire HTBI primers, TCR beta libraries were built. TCRdb re-analysed the multiplex PCR reads in MiXCR, keeping a single row per CDR3 protein. The sample gives approximately 350,000 distinct CDR3 sequences, around 16% of which show up once; roughly 21% is in the top ten. These records were also assigned to another study, of T cells in Graves' hyperthyroidism and ophthalmopathy.

Material: peripheral blood mononuclear cells (PBMCs), obtained at new diagnosis, from a patient treated with antithyroid drugs. These receptors were taken from a woman aged 18-29 years with Graves disease.

This clonotype was observed a handful of times. V is TRBV9 and J is TRBJ2-1; 9 positions agree with TRBD2. In germline, CDR1 is SGDLS, CDR2 YYNGEE. This CDR3 spans 15 amino acids. V lost 3 bases and J lost 5; bases outside the gene matches: 6. CDR3 DNA: TGTGCCAGCAGCGCGGGACTAGCACCGAACAATGAGCAGTTCTTC. It codes for CASSAGLAPNNEQFF. The full variable domain, rest sourced from reference TRBV9 and TRBJ2-1, is DSGVTQTPKHLITATGQRVTLRCSPRSGDLSVYWYQQSLDQGLQFLIQYYNGEERAKGNILERFSAQQFPDLHSELNLSSLELGDSALYFCASSAGLAPNNEQFFGPGTRLTVL.

The table lists this clonotype with many counts. The rearrangement joins TRBV11-2 to TRBJ2-1, with D uncertain. The V gene lost 4 bases and the J gene lost 1 base, with 8 bases spanning the gap. This CDR3 has 14 residues. Germline CDR1 is SGHAT and CDR2 is FQNNGV. The CDR3 loop reads CASSSPGSYNEQFF. Written as DNA, the CDR3 is TGTGCCAGCAGCTCCCCCGGGTCCTACAATGAGCAGTTCTTC.

This clonotype was observed at least ten times. The rearrangement links TRBV5-1 to TRBJ2-3; 8 bases are shared with TRBD2. The trim removed 5 bases at V and 3 bases at J, leaving 5 bases unmatched. Per germline, CDR1 SGHRS and CDR2 YFSETQ. The CDR3 is made up of 14 amino acids. The CDR3 loop reads CASRTREVTDTQYF. Written as DNA, the CDR3 is TGCGCCAGCAGAACGCGGGAGGTAACAGATACGCAGTATTTT.

On this clonotype: One end of the junction fails to match germline, which may point to a read error. The rearrangement links TRBV7-7 to TRBJ2-3; perhaps D is TRBD1 or TRBD2 (5 bases each). Germline CDR1 reads SSHAT; CDR2 reads FNYEAQ (reference sequence). The CDR3 totals 16 residues. The CDR3, as DNA: TGTGCTAGCAGCCCAGGGACCTCGATAATCACAGATATGCAGTATTTT. Amino acids: CASSPGTSIITDMQYF.

This clonotype was detected many times. The chain is built from TRBV27 and TRBJ2-1; 7 bases align to TRBD1. Germline V gene sequence: CDR1 MNHEY, CDR2 SMNVEV (reference sequence). V lost 3 bases and J lost 4; bases outside the gene matches: 3. The CDR3 is 14 residues long. CDR3 sequence: CASSLTGLYNEQFF. The DNA for the CDR3 is TGTGCCAGCAGTTTGACAGGGTTGTACAATGAGCAGTTCTTC.

Ten or more counts support this clonotype. The V and J genes are TRBV3-1 and TRBJ2-7, with TRBD2 as a possible D gene (5 bases). V was shortened by 5 bases and J by 9 bases, with 14 bases between the two germline ends. Germline-derived CDR1 and CDR2 are LGHDT and YNNKEL (reference sequence). This CDR3 region has 12 residues. The CDR3: CASSSGAGWQYF. DNA for the CDR3: TGTGCCAGCAGCTCTGGCGCGGGCTGGCAGTACTTC.

This clonotype was seen repeatedly, ten times or more. The genes are TRBV7-8 and TRBJ2-2; D possibly corresponds to TRBD1 (6 bases). V was trimmed by 5 bases and J by 4 bases, leaving 23 bases between them. This CDR3 has 18 residues. Germline V lookup: CDR1 SGHVS, CDR2 FQNEAQ. Here the CDR3 DNA reads TGTGCCAGCAGCAAAACCCGACCCTCAGGGGTTCGCACCGGGGAGCTGTTTTTT. Translated, it gives CASSKTRPSGVRTGELFF.

The chain has TRBV7-9 and TRBJ2-1; the match to TRBD1 covers 7 bases. The DNA end favors TRBJ2-5, so the J call may be wrong. Germline values: CDR1 SEHNR, CDR2 FQNEAQ (reference sequence). This CDR3 is 14 amino acids long. For the CDR3, the DNA is TGTGCCAGCAGCTCGGGACAGTATGAAGAGACCCAGTACTTC. Translated, it gives CASSSGQYEETQYF.

This clonotype occurred a few times. The CDR3 nucleotides are TGTGCCAGCTCCCCCGGGAACGAGGGATACAATGAGCAGTTCTTC. Translation gives CASSPGNEGYNEQFF. The V call is TRBV18, the J call TRBJ2-1; TRBD2 is a possible D gene (5 bases). This CDR3 region has 15 residues. V was clipped by 6 bases and J by 4 bases, with 16 bases between them. Germline V gene sequence: CDR1 KGHSH, CDR2 LQKENI.

There are many counts of this clonotype. J is TRBJ1-1 and V is TRBV20-1; D not resolved. Germline V gives CDR1 DFQATT, CDR2 SNEGSKA (reference sequence). Trimming left V 1 base short and J 3 bases short, with 18 bases between. The CDR3 loop spans 16 amino acids. The CDR3 DNA reads as TGCAGTGCTAGAGCTCTTAGCGGGCAGGTAGACACTGAAGCTTTCTTT. Translation gives CSARALSGQVDTEAFF.

This clonotype was detected many times. The V call is TRBV7-2, the J call TRBJ2-2; D unclear. The germline CDR1 and CDR2 sequences are SGHTA and FQGNSA. The CDR3 has 16 amino acids. V lost 3 bases and J 0 bases, leaving 11 bases between the germline ends. CDR3 protein: CASSFVRNANTGELFF. The CDR3 bases are TGTGCCAGCAGCTTTGTGAGGAACGCGAACACCGGGGAGCTGTTTTTT.

This clonotype was recorded many times. The CDR3 coding sequence is TGTGCCAGCAGCTGGGGCCTAGCGGGAGGGATTGATGAGCAGTTCTTC. Its protein is CASSWGLAGGIDEQFF. The V gene is TRBV7-9, the J gene TRBJ2-1, with 12 bases matching TRBD2. CDR3 length: 16 residues. Germline CDR1 SEHNR, CDR2 FQNEAQ (reference sequence). Trimming cost V 4 bases and J 8 bases; bases outside gene matches: 9.

This clonotype was detected a few times. J is TRBJ1-3 and V is TRBV5-6; D is perhaps TRBD1 (5 bases). V dropped 0 bases and J dropped 2 bases, with 6 bases sitting between them. Germline assignment: CDR1 SGHDT and CDR2 YYEEEE. This CDR3 spans 14 amino acids. The CDR3 DNA reads as TGTGCCAGCAGCTTGGCCAGGGCTGGAAACACCATATATTTT. Its translation is CASSLARAGNTIYF.

Of note for this clonotype: A much larger clone lies one base from this, so it may be a read error. The rearrangement joins TRBV6-2 or TRBV6-3 to TRBJ2-3; D is unresolved. CDR3 length: 15 residues. The germline V and J ends were trimmed by 5 bases and 0 bases, with 12 bases remaining between them. Germline-derived CDR1 and CDR2 are MNHEY and SVGEGT. The CDR3 bases are TGTGCCAGCAGTCCTAACGGACCTAGCACAGATACGCAGTATTTT. Translated, it gives CASSPNGPSTDTQYF.

This clonotype has at least ten counts. V is TRBV2 and J is TRBJ2-4; D might be TRBD2 (5 bases). V was trimmed by 5 bases and J by 7 bases, leaving 24 bases between them. The CDR3 consists of 17 residues. From germline, CDR1 is SNHLY and CDR2 FYNNEI. CDR3 in amino acids: CASSLTVLTTDRNIQYF. The DNA for the CDR3 is TGTGCCAGCAGTCTGACCGTACTGACTACTGATAGGAACATTCAGTACTTC. Supplemented by reference TRBV2 and TRBJ2-4, the full variable domain reads EPEVTQTPSHQVTQMGQEVILRCVPISNHLYFYWYRQILGQKVEFLVSFYNNEISEKSEIFDDQFSVERPDGSNFTLKIRSTKLEDSAMYFCASSLTVLTTDRNIQYFGAGTRLSVL.

V gene TRBV5-6 combines with J gene TRBJ1-2; TRBD1 agrees at 7 bases. Unmatched junction bases numbered 6, after V lost 4 bases and J lost 6 bases. Germline V gene data show CDR1 as SGHDT and CDR2 as YYEEEE. The CDR3 is 13 amino acids. The CDR3 coding sequence is TGTGCCAGCAGCGCGGACAGGTTCAATGGCTACACCTTC. Its protein is CASSADRFNGYTF.

The genes are TRBV30 and TRBJ1-2; 7 bases match TRBD1. The CDR3 has 13 residues. Germline CDR1 reads GTSNPN; CDR2 reads SVGIG (reference sequence). The J segment lost 1 base and the V segment lost 4 bases, leaving 3 bases of the junction unmatched. CDR3 region: CAWMDRSNYGYTF. The CDR3 region has the DNA TGTGCCTGGATGGACAGGAGTAACTATGGCTACACCTTC.

The chain uses TRBV7-9 and TRBJ1-1, with 7 positions matching TRBD1. CDR1 is SEHNR, CDR2 FQNEAQ, per germline (reference sequence). The CDR3 has 13 amino acids. The junction had 5 bases not matched to a gene; V was cut back by 4 bases and J by 6 bases. The CDR3 DNA reads TGTGCCAGCAGCTCACAGGGACAGTCTGAAGCTTTCTTT. Translation gives CASSSQGQSEAFF.

The chain recombines TRBV12-5 with TRBJ1-1, with D perhaps TRBD1 (5 bases). CDR1 is LGHNT and CDR2 is FRNRAP in the germline V gene. The V end was cut by 0 bases, the J end by 0 bases, with 17 bases between. The length of the CDR3 is 18 residues. In DNA form, the CDR3 reads TGTGCTAGTGGTTTGGTACTTGGGACCCAAGGCCTGAACACTGAAGCTTTCTTT. Translation: CASGLVLGTQGLNTEAFF.

There are a few counts of this clonotype. The chain has TRBV12-3 or TRBV12-4 and TRBJ2-3; possible D gene TRBD1, 6 bases. This CDR3 region has 15 residues. V was pared by 3 bases and J by 4 bases, with 14 bases between. CDR3 protein: CASSFRGIVSDTQYF. The CDR3, as DNA: TGTGCCAGCAGTTTCAGGGGTATTGTCTCAGATACGCAGTATTTT.

The chain couples TRBV7-9 to TRBJ2-2, with D tentatively TRBD2 (6 bases). This CDR3 comprises 14 residues. Germline-derived CDR1 and CDR2 are SEHNR and FQNEAQ (reference sequence). The germline V and J ends were trimmed by 7 bases and 7 bases, with 16 bases remaining between them. CDR3 bases: TGTGCCAGCAACACCCCGAACGGGGGCGGGGAGCTGTTTTTT. This translates into CASNTPNGGGELFF.

The genes are TRBV12-3 or TRBV12-4 and TRBJ2-1, with 7 bases identical to TRBD2. The CDR3 loop spans 15 amino acids. V gave up 4 bases and J gave up 7 bases; unmatched junction bases: 10. Here the CDR3 DNA reads TGTGCCAGCAGTTACTTGGCGGGAGAAAGTAATGAGCAGTTCTTC. Its translation is CASSYLAGESNEQFF.